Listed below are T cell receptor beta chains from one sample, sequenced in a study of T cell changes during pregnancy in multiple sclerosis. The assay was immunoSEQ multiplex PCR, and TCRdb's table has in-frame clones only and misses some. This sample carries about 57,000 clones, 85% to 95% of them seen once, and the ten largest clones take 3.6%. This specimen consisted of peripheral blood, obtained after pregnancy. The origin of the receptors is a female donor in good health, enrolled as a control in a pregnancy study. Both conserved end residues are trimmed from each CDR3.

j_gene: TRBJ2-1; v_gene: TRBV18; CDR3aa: ASSKGRDQF
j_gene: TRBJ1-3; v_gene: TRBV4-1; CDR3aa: ASSHVIRQGASGNTIY
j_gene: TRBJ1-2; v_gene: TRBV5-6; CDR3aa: ASSGWGQLMNGYT
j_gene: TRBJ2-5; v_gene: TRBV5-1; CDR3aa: ASSGQGPQETQY
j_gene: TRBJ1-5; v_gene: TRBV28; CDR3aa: ASMKEQYNQPQH
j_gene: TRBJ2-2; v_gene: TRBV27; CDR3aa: ASSLRRGVNTGELF
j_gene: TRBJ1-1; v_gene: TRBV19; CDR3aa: ASSILRDRGKNTEAF
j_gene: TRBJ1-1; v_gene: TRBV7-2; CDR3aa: ASSTHGNTEAF
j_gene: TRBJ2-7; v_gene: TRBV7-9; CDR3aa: ASRSDGAYEQY
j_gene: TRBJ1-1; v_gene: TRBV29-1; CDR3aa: SVGQGNTEAF